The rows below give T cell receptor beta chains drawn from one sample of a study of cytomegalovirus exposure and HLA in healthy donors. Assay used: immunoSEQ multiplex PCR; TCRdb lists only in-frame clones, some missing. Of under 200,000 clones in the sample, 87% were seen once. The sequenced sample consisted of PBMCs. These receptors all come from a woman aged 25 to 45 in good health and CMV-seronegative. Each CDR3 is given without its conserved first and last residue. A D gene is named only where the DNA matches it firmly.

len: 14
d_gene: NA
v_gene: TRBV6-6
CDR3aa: ASSYPTDISGNTIY

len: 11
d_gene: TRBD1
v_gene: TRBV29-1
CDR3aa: SVQKGTVYEQY

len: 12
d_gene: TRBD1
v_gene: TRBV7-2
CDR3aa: ASSLRQGTYEQY

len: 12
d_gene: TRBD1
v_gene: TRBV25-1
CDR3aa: ASSPRTGAFTQY

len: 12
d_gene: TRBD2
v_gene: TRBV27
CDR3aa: ASSFVGGDYEQY

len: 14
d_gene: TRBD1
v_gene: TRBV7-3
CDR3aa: ASSPRTGGAYTEAF

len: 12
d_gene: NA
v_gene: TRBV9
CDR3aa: ASSVGPPGNEQF

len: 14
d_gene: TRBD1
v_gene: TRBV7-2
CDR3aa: ASSFRTGRNNYGYT

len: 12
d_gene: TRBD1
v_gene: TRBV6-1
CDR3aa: ASRGTGVYNEQF

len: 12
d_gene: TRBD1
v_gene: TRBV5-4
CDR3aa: ASSLTGATGELF

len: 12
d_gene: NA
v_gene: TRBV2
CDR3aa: ASSEFGGNQPQH

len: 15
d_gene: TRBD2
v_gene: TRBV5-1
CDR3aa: ASSLAQGLAGSYEQY

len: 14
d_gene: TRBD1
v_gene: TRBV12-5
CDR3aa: ASGPGGGTGGEKLF

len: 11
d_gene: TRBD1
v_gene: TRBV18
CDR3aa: ASSIGTGVEQY

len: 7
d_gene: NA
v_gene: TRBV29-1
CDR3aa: SAGTEAF

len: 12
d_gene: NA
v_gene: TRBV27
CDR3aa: ASSSRSGANVLT

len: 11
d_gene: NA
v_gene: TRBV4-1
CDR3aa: ASSGRGVEKLF

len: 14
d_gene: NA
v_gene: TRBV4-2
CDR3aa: ASSQELAVSGGGYT

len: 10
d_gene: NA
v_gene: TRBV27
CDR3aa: ASSAGVDGYT

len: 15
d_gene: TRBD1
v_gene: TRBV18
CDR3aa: ASSPRDRYSGANVLT

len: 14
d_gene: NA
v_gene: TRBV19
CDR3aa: ASRLQSRSTNEKLF

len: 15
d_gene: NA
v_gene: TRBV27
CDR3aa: ASSLSARVTPLYGYT

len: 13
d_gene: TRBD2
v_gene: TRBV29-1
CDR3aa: SVGPGLAGSDTQY

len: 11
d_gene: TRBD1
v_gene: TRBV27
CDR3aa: ASSGTAGREQY

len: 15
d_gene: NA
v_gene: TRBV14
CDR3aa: ASSQERKTAIGEKLF

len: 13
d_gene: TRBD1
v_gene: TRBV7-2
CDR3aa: ASSLTGGGANVLT

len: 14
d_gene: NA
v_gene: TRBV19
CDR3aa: ASSEGRMAVVQPQH

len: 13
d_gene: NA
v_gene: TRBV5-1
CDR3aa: ASSWASGYNSPLH

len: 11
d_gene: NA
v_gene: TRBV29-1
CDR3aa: SVDYGAGLEQY

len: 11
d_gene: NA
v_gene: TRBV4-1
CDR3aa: ASSPSPPAGYT

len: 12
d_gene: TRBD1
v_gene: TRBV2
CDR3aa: ASNPGTGGFGYT

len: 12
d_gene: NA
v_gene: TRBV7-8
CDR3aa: ASSQFLGGTEAF

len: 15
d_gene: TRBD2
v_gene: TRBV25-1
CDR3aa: ASSDPYSGSSYNEQF

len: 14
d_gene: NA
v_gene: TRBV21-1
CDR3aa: ASSKEAGAKNTEAF

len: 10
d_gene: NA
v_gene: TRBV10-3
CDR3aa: AISPDTFGQY

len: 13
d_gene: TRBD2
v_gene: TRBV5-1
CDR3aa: ASSGAGPGTGELF

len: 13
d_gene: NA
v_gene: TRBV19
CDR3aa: ASRQRGGVNQPQH

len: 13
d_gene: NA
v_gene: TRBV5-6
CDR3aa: ASSLGGTANEKLF

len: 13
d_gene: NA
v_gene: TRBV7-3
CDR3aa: ASSLGTLVGNEQF

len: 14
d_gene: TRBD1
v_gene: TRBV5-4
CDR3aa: ASSPTGVRAKNIQY

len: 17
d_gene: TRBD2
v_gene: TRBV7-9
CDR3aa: ASSPGTSGSPSSTDTQY

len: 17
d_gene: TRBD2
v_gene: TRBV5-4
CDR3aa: ASSRPGLAGGSSQETQY

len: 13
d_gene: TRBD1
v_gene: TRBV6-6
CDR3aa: ASSYARGSGTEAF

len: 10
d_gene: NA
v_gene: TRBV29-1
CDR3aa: SVGASNREQY

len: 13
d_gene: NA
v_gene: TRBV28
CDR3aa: ASSLGGKFKNIQY

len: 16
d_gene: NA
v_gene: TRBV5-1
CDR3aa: ASSLVGRGRTSLYEQY

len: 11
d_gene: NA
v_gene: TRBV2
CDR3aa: ASQKRDNSPLH

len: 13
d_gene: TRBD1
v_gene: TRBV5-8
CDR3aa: ASSRQGLGYNEQF

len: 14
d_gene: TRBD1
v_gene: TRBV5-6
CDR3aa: ASSLFSGQGNTEAF

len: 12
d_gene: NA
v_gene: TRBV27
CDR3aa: ASSLYTPPGEQY

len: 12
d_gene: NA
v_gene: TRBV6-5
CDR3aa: ASSYTGSSYEQY

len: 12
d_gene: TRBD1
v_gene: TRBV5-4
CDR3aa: ASSIRQGAGGYT

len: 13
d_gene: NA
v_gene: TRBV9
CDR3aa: ASSPGFIEFTEAF

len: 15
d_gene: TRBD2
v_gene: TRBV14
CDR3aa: ASSQEGGGRAWETQY

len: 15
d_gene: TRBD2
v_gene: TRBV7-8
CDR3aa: ASVRGSGRSSQETQY